This TCR beta chain stems from a study of a mutant IDH1 vaccine in newly diagnosed glioma. Study summary: Patients' prior therapy spanned radiotherapy, temozolomide, or both; most underwent both.

A note on this clone: Its specificity is unknown.

Time point: week 11, during vaccination. The study gave 300 ug of mutant IDH1 20-mer peptide per vaccine dose, with topical imiquimod. V lost 4 bases and J 4 bases, leaving 16 bases between the germline ends. Germline assignment: CDR1 MNHNY and CDR2 SVGAGI (reference sequence). The CDR3 spans 16 residues. The protocol was immunoSEQ multiplex PCR, while the TCRdb copy is restricted to in-frame clones and leaves out a portion. Among 20,000 to 25,000 clones listed, about 80% were seen once. The material was PBMCs, obtained from a glioma patient whose treatment included an IDH1 peptide vaccine. This TCR came from a man aged 40-49 years with glioma. V is TRBV6-6 and J is TRBJ2-2; the D gene is possibly TRBD2 (6 bases). The CDR3 nucleotides read TGTGCCAGCAGTTTCCCCCGGGACGGGGGCACCGGGGAGCTGTTTTTT. Encoded protein: CASSFPRDGGTGELFF.